This T cell receptor (beta chain) derives from a study of a mutant IDH1 vaccine in newly diagnosed glioma. Trimming pared 2 bases from V and 5 bases from J, leaving 12 bases between. Germline V gene lookup returns CDR1 SGHTA and CDR2 FQGNSA. The CDR3 spans 14 residues. Remarks on this clone: Its antigen is not known.

The time point denotes: week 35, safety follow-up. Alongside topical imiquimod, each dose of vaccine comprised 300 ug of mutant IDH1 20-mer peptide. Measured with immunoSEQ multiplex PCR; TCRdb has only the in-frame clones, and not every one. The sample lists approximately 31,000 clones; roughly 75% were seen once. The clonotype comes from a man aged 35 to 55 with glioma. Some clones in this sample may be carry-over from other donors' samples. Sequenced here: PBMCs, sampled from a glioma patient whose treatment included an IDH1 peptide vaccine. The chain uses TRBV7-2 and TRBJ1-1; D possibly corresponds to TRBD1 (5 bases). The CDR3 DNA is TGTGCCAGCAGCTTATGGCAGGGCGGGACTGAAGCTTTCTTT. This gives the protein CASSLWQGGTEAFF.